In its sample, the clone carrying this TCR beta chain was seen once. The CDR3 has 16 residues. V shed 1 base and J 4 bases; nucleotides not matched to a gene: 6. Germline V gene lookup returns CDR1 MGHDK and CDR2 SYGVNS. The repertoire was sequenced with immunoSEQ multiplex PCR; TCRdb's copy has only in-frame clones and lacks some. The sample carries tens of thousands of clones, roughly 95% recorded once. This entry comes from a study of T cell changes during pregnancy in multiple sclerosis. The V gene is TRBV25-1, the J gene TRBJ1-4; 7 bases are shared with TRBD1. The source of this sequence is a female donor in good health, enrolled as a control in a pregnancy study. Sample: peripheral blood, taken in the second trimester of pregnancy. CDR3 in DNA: TGTGCCAGCAGTGAATTTTCGCCAGGGGGTAATGAAAAACTGTTTTTT. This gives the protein CASSEFSPGGNEKLFF. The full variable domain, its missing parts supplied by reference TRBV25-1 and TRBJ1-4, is EADIYQTPRYLVIGTGKKITLECSQTMGHDKMYWYQQDPGMELHLIHYSYGVNSTEKGDLSSESTVSRIRTEHFPLTLESARPSHTSQYLCASSEFSPGGNEKLFFGSGTQLSVL.